Listed below are T cell receptor beta chains from one sample, sequenced in a study of cytomegalovirus exposure and HLA in healthy donors. Clones were sequenced by immunoSEQ multiplex PCR, and TCRdb holds only the in-frame ones, with some missing. The table shows just under 95,000 clones, with around four fifths occurring only once. The sequencing sample was made of PBMCs. The receptors stem from a man aged 45-65 years in good health and CMV-seropositive. Each CDR3 is given with its conserved first and last residue. A D gene is named only where the DNA matches it firmly. Only part of the rows carry a size: once, few, many, or a class if the clone is expanded.

cdr3_nt,cdr3_aa,v_call,clone_size,d_call,j_call
TGCGCCAGCAGCCAAGATGAGACAGGGACTGGGGCCAACGTCCTGACTTTC,CASSQDETGTGANVLTF,TRBV4-1,NA,TRBD1,TRBJ2-6
TGTGCCAGCAGGGGACAGTTCAACACTGAAGCTTTCTTT,CASRGQFNTEAFF,TRBV7-2,NA,TRBD1,TRBJ1-1
TGTGCCACCAGCAGGGAGACACAGGGGGATCATGGCTACACCTTC,CATSRETQGDHGYTF,TRBV15,NA,TRBD1,TRBJ1-2
TGTGCCAGCACCACACCCGCCGCGGGGCAGGGTGGCTACACCTTC,CASTTPAAGQGGYTF,TRBV7-2,few,NA,TRBJ1-2
TGTGCCAGCAGTTTTGGAGACAGGGGAAAAATCACCTTC,CASSFGDRGKITF,TRBV27,NA,TRBD1,TRBJ1-2
TGTGCCAGCAGTTCCAACAGGGGGCAGCCCCAGCATTTT,CASSSNRGQPQHF,TRBV27,NA,TRBD1,TRBJ1-5
TGTGCCAGCAGCCCCAGGACAAGTACCTACGAGCAGTACTTC,CASSPRTSTYEQYF,TRBV28,NA,NA,TRBJ2-7
TGTGCCAGCAGTGGACCCACAGGGGGCGATGGCTACACCTTC,CASSGPTGGDGYTF,TRBV6-6,NA,TRBD1,TRBJ1-2
TGCGCCAGCAGCCAAGAGATAAGGGGGAATCAGCCCCAGCATTTT,CASSQEIRGNQPQHF,TRBV4-3,once,NA,TRBJ1-5
TGTGCCAGCAGTTACTCTTCAGGGTATAGCGGGGAGCTGTTTTTT,CASSYSSGYSGELFF,TRBV6-6,NA,NA,TRBJ2-2
TGTGCCAGTAGTGAAAACAGGGGCGCCATGTCAGCTTTCTTT,CASSENRGAMSAFF,TRBV19,NA,TRBD1,TRBJ1-1
TGTGCCAGCAGCTTAGAAGAGCTCGTCGCGGATGGCTACCCCTTC,CASSLEELVADGYPF,TRBV7-2,NA,NA,TRBJ1-2
TGTGCCAGCAGTTTGAGGGGGGACAGTCTGAACACTGAAGCTTTCTTT,CASSLRGDSLNTEAFF,TRBV25-1,once,TRBD1,TRBJ1-1
TGTGCCAGCAGCCCATGGACAGGGGAGGGTCTAAGCTACCCCTTC,CASSPWTGEGLSYPF,TRBV7-8,once,TRBD1,TRBJ1-2
TGTGCCAGCAGTTACGGGCGAGCCGACCGACAGTACTTC,CASSYGRADRQYF,TRBV6-5,NA,NA,TRBJ2-7
TGTGCCAGTAGTCCTGGACAGGGGGCGGGTGAAAAACTGTTTTTT,CASSPGQGAGEKLFF,TRBV19,NA,TRBD1,TRBJ1-4
TGCGCCAGCAGCCCCGAACAGGGGGCCGGGGAGCTGTTTTTT,CASSPEQGAGELFF,TRBV5-1,NA,TRBD1,TRBJ2-2
TGTGCCAGTAGGCACAGGGGGGACACCGGGGAGCTGTTTTTT,CASRHRGDTGELFF,TRBV19,NA,TRBD1,TRBJ2-2
TGTGCCAGCAGGGGACAGGGATCCTACGAGCAGTACTTC,CASRGQGSYEQYF,TRBV11-1,few,TRBD1,TRBJ2-7
TGCGCCAGCAGCCAAGGGGCAGGGGTACCTGGCTACACCTTC,CASSQGAGVPGYTF,TRBV4-1,NA,NA,TRBJ1-2
TGTGCCATCAGTGAGAGAGGAACAAACAATCAGCCCCAGCATTTT,CAISERGTNNQPQHF,TRBV10-3,NA,NA,TRBJ1-5
TGTGCCAGCAGCCTCAGACAGGTCAACACCATATATTTT,CASSLRQVNTIYF,TRBV13,NA,NA,TRBJ1-3
TGTGCCAGCAGCCAAGATATAATAGCTGGGGCCAACGTCCTGACTTTC,CASSQDIIAGANVLTF,TRBV4-2,NA,NA,TRBJ2-6
TGTGCCAGCAGCAGGGACAACGCTGTGGAGACCCAGTACTTC,CASSRDNAVETQYF,TRBV27,NA,NA,TRBJ2-5
TGTGCCAGCAGCCAATCCAACAGGGCCAACACCGGGGAGCTGTTTTTT,CASSQSNRANTGELFF,TRBV16,NA,NA,TRBJ2-2